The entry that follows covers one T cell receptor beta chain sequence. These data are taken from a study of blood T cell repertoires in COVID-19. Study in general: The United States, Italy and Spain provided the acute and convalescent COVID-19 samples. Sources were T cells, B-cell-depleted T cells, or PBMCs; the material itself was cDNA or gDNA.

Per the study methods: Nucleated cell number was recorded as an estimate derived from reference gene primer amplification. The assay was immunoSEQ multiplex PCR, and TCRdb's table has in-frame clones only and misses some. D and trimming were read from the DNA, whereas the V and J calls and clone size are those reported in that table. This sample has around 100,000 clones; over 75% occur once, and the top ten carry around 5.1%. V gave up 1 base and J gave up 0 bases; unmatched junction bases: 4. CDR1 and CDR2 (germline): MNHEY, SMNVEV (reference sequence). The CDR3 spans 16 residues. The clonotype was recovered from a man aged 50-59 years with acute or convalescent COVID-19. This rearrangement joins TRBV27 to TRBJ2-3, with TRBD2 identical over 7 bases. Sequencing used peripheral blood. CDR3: CASSLFGTTSTDTQYF. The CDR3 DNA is TGTGCCAGCAGTTTATTTGGGACTACTAGCACAGATACGCAGTATTTT.